The next 5 T cell receptor beta chains were all read from a single sample in a study of blood T cell repertoires in COVID-19. Assay used: immunoSEQ multiplex PCR; TCRdb lists only in-frame clones, some missing. The sample consists of fewer than 100,000 clones, around nine tenths of them appearing once. Material: peripheral blood. All receptors come from a man between 65 and 79 years old with acute or convalescent COVID-19.

The gene calls are TRBV19 and TRBJ1-2; 10 bases are shared with TRBD1. This CDR3 is built from 16 residues. From germline, CDR1 is LNHDA and CDR2 SQIVND (reference sequence). After removal of 1 base from V and 4 bases from J, the junction contained 6 bases not matched to a gene. DNA of the CDR3: TGTGCCAGTAGTATAGCCCGGGACAGGGGAGGCTATGGCTACACCTTC. Amino acid sequence: CASSIARDRGGYGYTF.

Here the CDR3 DNA reads TGTGCCAGCAGTGAACCCCGGGGGAGTTACAATGAGCAGTTCTTC. Its protein product is CASSEPRGSYNEQFF. This chain uses TRBV2 with TRBJ2-1; TRBD2 might be the D (6 bases). The CDR3 is 15 residues long. Trimming took 2 bases from V and 4 from J, leaving 12 bases between them. The germline CDR1 and CDR2 sequences are SNHLY and FYNNEI.

Written as DNA, the CDR3 is TGCGCCAGCAGCTTGGAACGGGGGGCGGAAGAAAAACTGTTTTTT. This translates into CASSLERGAEEKLFF. The rearrangement uses TRBV5-1 and TRBJ1-4; possible D gene TRBD1, 6 bases. Germline V gene sequence: CDR1 SGHRS, CDR2 YFSETQ. This CDR3 has 15 amino acids. V was trimmed by 0 bases and J by 8 bases, leaving 14 bases between them.

This clone was observed a single time. The genes are TRBV12-3 or TRBV12-4 and TRBJ1-4; perhaps TRBD1 as D (6 bases). V was clipped by 6 bases and J by 7 bases, with 12 bases between them. The CDR3 is 13 residues long. The CDR3: CASRPTGTEKLFF. The CDR3 DNA reads as TGTGCCAGCAGACCTACAGGGACTGAAAAACTGTTTTTT.

The chain recombines TRBV29-1 with TRBJ1-2; TRBD1 matches at 8 bases. J was trimmed by 3 bases and V by 7 bases; bases with no gene match: 4. The CDR3 runs 12 residues. Germline assignment: CDR1 SQVTM and CDR2 ANQGSEA. The CDR3 reads CSEKTGDYGYTF. The CDR3 nucleotides are TGCAGCGAGAAGACAGGGGACTATGGCTACACCTTC.